Below, 15 T cell receptor beta chains from the same sample are listed, as sequenced in a study of cytomegalovirus exposure and HLA in healthy donors. Libraries were prepared by immunoSEQ multiplex PCR; TCRdb keeps only in-frame clonotypes and omits some of them. The table includes roughly 180,000 clones, 86% detected once. Sequencing input: PBMCs. Every receptor here comes from a man aged 30 to 39 in good health and CMV-seropositive.

The chain recombines TRBV11-3 with TRBJ2-3; maybe TRBD1 (7 bases). CDR1 SGHNT and CDR2 YENEEA come from the germline V gene. Trimming cost V 0 bases and J 4 bases, with 8 bases left between them. This CDR3 comprises 14 residues. This chain's CDR3 is CASSLDRGADTQYF. The DNA of the CDR3 is TGTGCCAGCAGCTTAGACAGGGGGGCAGATACGCAGTATTTT.

The V and J genes are TRBV11-2 and TRBJ2-3; D may be TRBD2 (5 bases). The germline gives CDR1 SGHAT, CDR2 FQNNGV. The CDR3 is 14 amino acids. V was clipped by 3 bases and J by 0 bases, with 7 bases between them. CDR3 sequence: CASSFERSTDTQYF. In DNA, the CDR3 is TGTGCCAGCAGCTTCGAGCGGAGCACAGATACGCAGTATTTT.

The chain combines TRBV9 with TRBJ2-3, with 10 bases matching TRBD2. This CDR3 is 17 amino acids long. The germline V gene has CDR1 SGDLS and CDR2 YYNGEE. With 0 bases clipped from V and 3 bases from J, the junction kept 7 bases outside the gene matches. The CDR3 loop is CASSVGVAGGITDTQYF. The CDR3 DNA reads TGTGCCAGCAGCGTAGGGGTAGCGGGGGGTATTACAGATACGCAGTATTTT.

V gene TRBV4-3 combines with J gene TRBJ2-1, with 9 bases aligning to TRBD2. Germline-derived CDR1 and CDR2 are LGHNA and YSLEER. This CDR3 contains 16 residues. Trimming at V came to 3 bases and at J to 7 bases, leaving 10 bases not matched to a gene. CDR3 sequence: CASSQTWASGANEQFF. DNA for the CDR3: TGCGCCAGCAGCCAGACCTGGGCTAGCGGGGCGAATGAGCAGTTCTTC.

The V gene is TRBV11-2, the J gene TRBJ2-1; no reliable D call. The CDR3 loop spans 15 amino acids. The V end lost 5 bases, the J end lost 8 bases, and 19 bases lay between the germline ends. Germline V gives CDR1 SGHAT, CDR2 FQNNGV. The CDR3, as DNA: TGTGCCAGCAGCCCACTTGGCCTTCTGGCCGATGAGCAGTTCTTC. Encoded protein: CASSPLGLLADEQFF.

The CDR3 sequence is CASSATYNEQFF. The CDR3 nucleotides read TGTGCCAGCAGCGCGACTTACAATGAGCAGTTCTTC. V gene TRBV9 combines with J gene TRBJ2-1; D call uncertain. Trimming pared 3 bases from V and 4 bases from J, leaving 5 bases between. The CDR3 is made up of 12 amino acids. The germline CDR1 and CDR2 sequences are SGDLS and YYNGEE.

The chain uses TRBV9 and TRBJ1-2; D perhaps matches TRBD1 (6 bases). The germline gives CDR1 SGDLS, CDR2 YYNGEE. V was cut by 2 bases and J by 2 bases, with 10 bases left in between. This CDR3 has 14 residues. In nucleotides, the CDR3 is TGTGCCAGCAGCGTCTCCGGGACAAACTATGGCTACACCTTC. This gives the protein CASSVSGTNYGYTF.

The genes are TRBV28 and TRBJ1-2; D perhaps matches TRBD1 (6 bases). The CDR3 consists of 13 residues. Germline V gene sequence: CDR1 MDHEN, CDR2 SYDVKM. V was clipped by 5 bases and J by 6 bases, with 13 bases between them. Here the CDR3 DNA reads TGTGCCAGCAGTGCAGATACAGGGCATGGCTACACCTTC. This translates into CASSADTGHGYTF.

This clone was seen only once. This chain uses TRBV19 with TRBJ1-1; possibly TRBD1 for D (6 bases). V was clipped by 7 bases and J by 6 bases, with 15 bases between them. Germline loops: CDR1 LNHDA, CDR2 SQIVND (reference sequence). The CDR3 is 13 residues long. The CDR3 DNA sequence: TGTGCCAGTAAGGGGCAGGGGTCGGCTGAAGCTTTCTTT. Its translation: CASKGQGSAEAFF.

The chain joins TRBV7-2 to TRBJ2-7; 7 nucleotides match TRBD1. Germline loops: CDR1 SGHTA, CDR2 FQGNSA. Unmatched junction bases numbered 8, after V lost 4 bases and J lost 2 bases. The CDR3 extends over 15 amino acids. The CDR3 region has the DNA TGTGCCAGCAGCTCATCAGGGGGTGCGCCCTACGAGCAGTACTTC. This codes for CASSSSGGAPYEQYF.

The chain employs TRBV7-6 and TRBJ2-1, with 9 nucleotides matching TRBD2. The CDR3 loop spans 17 amino acids. The V gene's germline CDR1 is SGHVS and CDR2 FNYEAQ. V shed 5 bases, J shed 8 bases, and the junction held 16 bases outside the gene matches. The CDR3 sequence: CASSDTLGRGGSHEQFF. The CDR3 bases are TGTGCCAGCAGCGATACCCTCGGGCGGGGGGGCTCACATGAGCAGTTCTTC.

This clone was seen once. V is TRBV6-5 and J is TRBJ1-1; tentatively, D is TRBD1 (6 bases). There are 15 residues in the CDR3. The germline CDR1 and CDR2 sequences are MNHEY and SVGAGI. The V end lost 4 bases, the J end lost 5 bases, and 17 bases lay between the germline ends. In nucleotides, the CDR3 is TGTGCCAGCAGTTTGACAGGCAACCTTGGGACTGAAGCTTTCTTT. Its translation is CASSLTGNLGTEAFF.

The chain employs TRBV18 and TRBJ2-1, with TRBD2 matching 12 bases. In germline, CDR1 is KGHSH, CDR2 LQKENI. This CDR3 contains 16 residues. J was trimmed by 7 bases and V by 2 bases; bases with no gene match: 6. The CDR3 sequence: CASSPGLAGRRNEQFF. CDR3 coding DNA: TGTGCCAGCTCACCAGGACTAGCGGGACGGAGGAATGAGCAGTTCTTC.

With regard to this clone: The same CDR3 is also encoded by other DNA sequences in this sample. The chain carries TRBV11-3 and TRBJ2-3; no firm D call. Germline lookup yields CDR1 SGHNT and CDR2 YENEEA. The CDR3 covers 12 residues. V was trimmed by 0 bases and J by 5 bases, leaving 3 bases between them. CDR3 in amino acids: CASSLDRDTQYF. CDR3 coding DNA: TGTGCCAGCAGCTTAGATCGAGATACGCAGTATTTT.

V usage is TRBV18 and J usage is TRBJ1-2; 7 bases agree with TRBD1. Germline trimming cut 4 bases from V and 3 bases from J; bases unmatched to any gene: 2. Germline loops: CDR1 KGHSH, CDR2 LQKENI. There are 13 residues in the CDR3. CDR3 amino acids: CASSLDRDYGYTF. The CDR3 coding sequence is TGTGCCAGCTCACTCGACAGGGACTATGGCTACACCTTC.